This T cell receptor (beta chain) was retrieved from a study of T-cell reconstitution after alpha-beta-depleted transplantation in children. Per the germline V gene, CDR1 is MNHEY and CDR2 is SMNVEV (reference sequence). V gave up 2 bases and J gave up 6 bases, with 17 bases separating them. This CDR3 region has 16 residues. Preparation of the TCRbeta library was carried out with unique molecular identifiers. MiXCR was run by TCRdb on the PCR reads, yielding one entry per CDR3 protein. The sample has approximately 520,000 distinct CDR3 sequences, roughly 33% seen once. The specimen was PBMCs from the stem cell graft donor, collected from the stem cell graft. This TCR was sampled from a human donor who donated a stem cell graft to a child with aplastic anemia. The chain carries TRBV27 and TRBJ1-5; D unclear. The CDR3 DNA reads as TGTGCCAGCAGTTTAGGGGTGGGCAGAAAGACTCAGCCCCAGCATTTT. Its translation is CASSLGVGRKTQPQHF.